The present entry profiles one T cell receptor (beta chain) with its context. There are many counts of this clonotype. The antigen this receptor binds is unknown. No much larger clone exists at a distance of one base, and base qualities are not known. The treatment or condition tag for this specimen amounts to: live attenuated yellow fever vaccine strain. At each blood-draw timepoint, two biological replicates of bulk PBMCs were obtained. PBMCs were isolated from peripheral blood using a standard Ficoll-Paque protocol. TriZol was used to extract RNA from bulk PBMCs, CD4 and CD8 fractions, and dextramer-positive and dextramer-negative fractions. The listed sequencing device is Illumina NovaSeq 6000. Synthesis of TCR cDNA relied on 5'RACE template switching, a step that introduced a universal primer site along with unique molecular identifiers. Priming for cDNA synthesis came from both the TCR alpha and TCR beta constant segments. Two PCR steps were used to amplify libraries, with sample barcodes and sequencing adapters being added in the second step. Libraries were sequenced on Illumina HiSeq 2500 (2x100 bp) or NovaSeq (2x150 bp). As for the original processing: MIGEC handled demultiplexing of reads and collapsing into UMI consensus sequences, while MiXCR performed V(D)J alignment. Using edgeR on replicate PBMC samples, clonotypes were called vaccine-responding if FDR was below 0.01 and the log2 fold change was above 5 up to day 15. Each bulk clonotype received a CD4 or CD8 identity based on whether the sequenced CD4 or CD8 repertoire contained that clonotype at higher abundance. TCRdb reran the public reads through fastp at Q25 and MiXCR, keeping productive beta chains. Each entry is one CDR3 protein sequence, shown with its most common DNA and genes. Here the V and J calls rest on TCRdb's processing, not on the authors' analysis. The sample profile shows over 300,000 distinct CDR3 sequences; roughly 3.5% of them were found once. The ten most abundant clones make up 23% of the sample.

This record belongs to a study of T cells after yellow fever vaccination (dated by TCRdb to between 2017 and 2020). Broadly, across the study: The SMART-Seq v4 Ultra Low Input RNA kit was used to prepare libraries from fractions with low cell numbers. Blood was collected at multiple timepoints before and after primary and secondary immunization, and bulk PBMC replicates and cell subsets were isolated. To track T-cell clones before and after primary and booster YFV17D yellow fever vaccination, bulk TCR alpha and beta repertoires were sequenced longitudinally. Two healthy male donors, one aged 18 to 29 and one aged 30 to 40 years, made up the cohort. Broad study findings and their caveats: Computational filtering was needed because FACS-sorted repertoires could contain abundant contaminating clonotypes from the bulk population. Most clones expanded after primary vaccination were re-detected after the booster (around 96% of CD4 and roughly 85% of CD8), suggesting broad memory maintenance. The secondary T-cell response was found to be weaker but faster than the primary response, with a peak reached on day 5 rather than on day 15. Because the study included only a couple of donors, the extent to which the findings can be generalized is limited. A small share of clonotypes occurred in both CD4 and CD8 compartments, likely arising from convergent recombination.

Sequencing was performed on PBMCs, taken on the day of the yellow fever booster vaccination. The sequence derives from a man aged 18 to 35 who received the YFV17D yellow fever vaccine.

The encoded CDR3 is CASSLDLAGGANTGELFF. The DNA sequence is TGTGCCAGCAGTTTAGATCTAGCGGGGGGAGCGAACACCGGGGAGCTGTTTTTT. This sequence uses TRBV12-3 or TRBV12-4 and TRBJ2-2, with 11 central nucleotides matching TRBD2. The CDR3 starts with the cysteine, ends with the phenylalanine, and has 18 residues. The only DNA kept is the CDR3, 54 bases in frame from the first base. Relative to germline, V is missing 1 base and J is missing 0 bases, with 4 bases of the junction outside any gene match.